The rows below give T cell receptor beta chains drawn from one sample of a study of OX40 agonist ivuxolimab in advanced cancers. The assay was immunoSEQ multiplex PCR, and TCRdb's table has in-frame clones only and misses some. Among about 20,000 clones listed, around three quarters were seen once. The sample was CD4+ or CD8+ T cells sorted from blood, taken in a trial of the OX40 agonist ivuxolimab. These receptors originate from an adult with an advanced solid tumor such as melanoma, head and neck, liver or kidney cancer. CDR3s include the opening cysteine and the closing phenylalanine or tryptophan. D genes are given only for firm matches. Where a row states a size, it is once, few, many or the class of an expanded clone; other rows omit it.

>14|TRBD1|NA|TRBJ1-4|TRBV6-6
CASSYGQGGEKLFF
TGTGCCAGCAGTTACGGGCAGGGGGGTGAAAAACTGTTTTTT
>14|NA|NA|TRBJ2-3|TRBV5-2
CASRGDGDLDTQYF
TGTGCCAGCCGGGGGGACGGGGATTTGGATACGCAGTATTTT
>14|NA|NA|TRBJ1-3|TRBV6-1
CASSETGLGNTIYF
TGTGCCAGCAGCGAAACGGGACTAGGAAACACCATATATTTT
>15|TRBD1|NA|TRBJ1-5|TRBV23-1
CATPRVGQGDQPQHF
TGCGCCACACCTAGGGTCGGACAGGGGGATCAGCCCCAGCATTTT
>14|TRBD2|NA|TRBJ2-2|TRBV11-3
CASSSRGGTGELFF
TGTGCCAGCAGCTCGCGGGGGGGCACCGGGGAGCTGTTTTTT
>16|TRBD1|NA|TRBJ1-2|TRBV11-2
CASSRVGGTGGGGYTF
TGTGCCAGCAGCCGAGTTGGAGGGACAGGGGGAGGTGGCTACACCTTC
>14|NA|NA|TRBJ1-6|TRBV10-1
CASSERGSGSALHF
TGCGCCAGCAGTGAGAGGGGTTCGGGGTCGGCCCTCCACTTT
>15|TRBD2|NA|TRBJ2-7|TRBV6-1
CATKRPAGLYYEQYF
TGTGCCACCAAGCGCCCAGCGGGGCTATACTACGAGCAGTACTTC
>14|NA|NA|TRBJ2-2|TRBV29-1
CSVVGNFNTGELFF
TGCAGCGTTGTCGGGAATTTTAACACCGGGGAGCTGTTTTTT
>13|NA|NA|TRBJ1-2|TRBV19
CASSIAVVDGYTF
TGTGCCAGTAGTATCGCAGTCGTAGATGGCTACACCTTC
>16|TRBD1|NA|TRBJ2-3|TRBV9
CASSVLGGQGTDTQYF
TGTGCCAGCAGCGTTTTGGGGGGACAGGGGACAGATACGCAGTATTTT
>18|NA|NA|TRBJ1-6|TRBV6-1
CASSGGTADLSYNSPLHF
TGTGCCAGCAGTGGAGGAACAGCCGATCTCTCCTATAATTCACCCCTCCACTTT
>14|NA|few|TRBJ1-3|TRBV4-1
CASSQDRPGDTIYF
TGCGCCAGCAGCCAAGACAGGCCCGGAGACACCATATATTTT
>13|NA|NA|TRBJ2-1|TRBV4-3
CASSQRGGNEQFF
TGCGCCAGCAGCCAAAGAGGTGGGAATGAGCAGTTCTTC
>16|NA|NA|TRBJ1-1|TRBV19
CASSLPPGRQNTEAFF
TGTGCCAGTAGCCTTCCGCCGGGACGGCAGAACACTGAAGCTTTCTTT
>18|NA|NA|TRBJ2-4|TRBV25-1
CASSEGADLGMAKNIQYF
TGTGCCAGCAGTGAAGGGGCGGATCTGGGTATGGCCAAAAACATTCAGTACTTC
>16|TRBD2|NA|TRBJ2-3|TRBV9
CASSVRLAAPLDTQYF
TGTGCCAGCAGCGTTCGACTAGCGGCCCCTCTAGATACGCAGTATTTT
>13|NA|once|TRBJ2-2|TRBV6-5
CASRIANTGELFF
TGTGCCAGCAGGATAGCGAACACCGGGGAGCTGTTTTTT
>14|TRBD1|NA|TRBJ2-7|TRBV6-1
CASSGMTGSYEQYF
TGTGCCAGCAGCGGGATGACAGGGTCCTACGAGCAGTACTTC
>14|NA|NA|TRBJ1-2|TRBV5-6
CASSSGASSFGYTF
TGTGCCAGCAGCTCCGGGGCCTCTTCATTTGGCTACACCTTC
>17|NA|NA|TRBJ2-1|TRBV5-1
CASSLASGKAWYNEQFF
TGCGCCAGCAGCTTGGCCTCGGGGAAGGCTTGGTACAATGAGCAGTTCTTC
>15|NA|few|TRBJ2-2|TRBV27
CASTLRGVNTGELFF
TGTGCCAGCACCCTTAGGGGAGTCAACACCGGGGAGCTGTTTTTT
>11|NA|few|TRBJ1-1|TRBV20-1
CSASKRDEAFF
TGCAGTGCTTCAAAAAGGGATGAAGCTTTCTTT
>14|NA|NA|TRBJ1-1|TRBV6-4
CASSDSSRGTEAFF
TGTGCCAGCAGTGACTCGAGTCGGGGCACTGAAGCTTTCTTT
>13|NA|NA|TRBJ1-5|TRBV6-1
CASSDRGNQPQHF
TGTGCCAGCAGTGATCGGGGCAATCAGCCCCAGCATTTT
>15|NA|NA|TRBJ2-3|TRBV30
CAWGLRTGRADTQYF
TGTGCCTGGGGTTTGAGGACAGGGAGGGCAGATACGCAGTATTTT
>13|NA|NA|TRBJ1-1|TRBV7-9
CASSLGSGAEAFF
TGTGCCAGCAGCTTAGGGTCAGGAGCTGAAGCTTTCTTT
>16|NA|NA|TRBJ2-3|TRBV5-4
CASSLESTTLTDTQYF
TGTGCCAGCAGCTTGGAGTCCACTACACTCACAGATACGCAGTATTTT
>16|NA|NA|TRBJ2-1|TRBV6-6
CASSQPQGLNGNEQFF
TGTGCCAGCAGTCAACCACAGGGTCTTAACGGGAATGAGCAGTTCTTC
>14|NA|NA|TRBJ1-2|TRBV28
CASISNRVSGGYTF
TGTGCCAGCATCTCTAACAGGGTTTCTGGCGGCTACACCTTC
>12|NA|NA|TRBJ1-2|TRBV18
CASSPGPDGYTF
TGTGCCAGCTCGCCGGGACCTGATGGCTACACCTTC
>16|NA|NA|TRBJ1-4|TRBV7-9
CASSLILSRFDEKLFF
TGTGCCAGCAGCTTAATTCTTTCTCGTTTCGATGAAAAACTGTTTTTT
>13|NA|NA|TRBJ2-5|TRBV28
CASSLGGTETQYF
TGTGCCAGCAGTTTGGGGGGCACGGAGACCCAGTACTTC
>16|NA|NA|TRBJ2-1|TRBV28
CASSPPRGSSYNEQFF
TGTGCCAGCAGTCCACCCAGGGGCAGCTCCTACAATGAGCAGTTCTTC
>15|TRBD1|NA|TRBJ1-2|TRBV29-1
CSVEDRGRKLNGYTF
TGCAGCGTTGAAGACAGGGGGCGAAAGTTGAATGGCTACACCTTC
>12|NA|NA|TRBJ2-7|TRBV7-9
CASSHSFYEQYF
TGTGCCAGCAGCCACAGTTTCTACGAGCAGTACTTC
>15|NA|few|TRBJ1-2|TRBV19
CASSIPLSRSSGYTF
TGTGCCAGTAGTATTCCCCTTAGCAGATCGTCTGGCTACACCTTC
>14|NA|NA|TRBJ2-6|TRBV10-3
CAIGAASGANVLTF
TGTGCCATCGGGGCAGCCTCTGGGGCCAACGTCCTGACTTTC
>16|NA|NA|TRBJ2-3|TRBV4-2
CASSQDIEGRADTQYF
TGTGCCAGCAGCCAAGATATCGAGGGACGGGCAGATACGCAGTATTTT
>14|NA|once|TRBJ2-7|TRBV5-1
CASSLGGTSYEQYF
TGCGCCAGCAGCTTGGGGGGGACTTCCTACGAGCAGTACTTC
>15|TRBD2|NA|TRBJ2-7|TRBV28
CASRRTSGRINEQYF
TGTGCCAGCAGGCGGACTAGCGGGAGGATTAACGAGCAGTACTTC
>15|TRBD1|NA|TRBJ2-1|TRBV5-1
CASSFMRQGVNEQFF
TGCGCCAGCAGCTTTATGAGACAGGGTGTCAATGAGCAGTTCTTC
>11|NA|NA|TRBJ2-6|TRBV4-1
CASSHARVLTF
TGCGCCAGCAGCCACGCCAGGGTACTGACTTTC
>15|NA|NA|TRBJ2-6|TRBV25-1
CASSDRLSGANVLTF
TGTGCCAGCAGTGACCGACTATCCGGGGCCAACGTCCTGACTTTC
>15|TRBD1|once|TRBJ1-5|TRBV6-6
CASSLGTGGNQPQHF
TGTGCCAGCAGCCTCGGGACAGGGGGTAATCAGCCCCAGCATTTT
>16|NA|NA|TRBJ1-1|TRBV11-1
CASRPPRGGDGTEAFF
TGTGCCAGCAGACCCCCCCGGGGGGGGGATGGCACTGAAGCTTTCTTT
>15|NA|NA|TRBJ2-1|TRBV19
CASKSGGRTNNEQFF
TGTGCCAGTAAAAGTGGGGGCCGGACGAACAATGAGCAGTTCTTC
>13|NA|NA|TRBJ2-7|TRBV6-5
CASNLAGFGEQYF
TGTGCCAGTAATCTGGCCGGCTTCGGCGAGCAGTACTTC
>13|NA|NA|TRBJ1-1|TRBV7-9
CASSWDENTEAFF
TGTGCCAGCAGCTGGGATGAAAACACTGAAGCTTTCTTT
>10|NA|NA|TRBJ2-3|TRBV7-7
CVSSRHTQYF
TGTGTCAGTAGCCGGCATACGCAGTATTTT
>14|TRBD1|few|TRBJ1-6|TRBV10-1
CASRETGENSPLHF
TGCGCCAGCAGGGAAACAGGGGAAAATTCACCCCTCCACTTT
>14|NA|NA|TRBJ2-2|TRBV9
CASSGNSRRRELFF
TGTGCCAGCAGCGGGAACTCTCGACGCCGGGAGCTGTTTTTT